This T cell receptor beta chain was retrieved from a study of cytomegalovirus exposure and HLA in healthy donors. Study-level background: Most genotyped donors, roughly 80% of fewer than 400, had Caucasian-associated genetic ancestry.

Study-level points and caveats: An analysis done earlier found most TCR beta V segments productive about 87% or about 30% of the time. One variant, a missense change in DCLRE1C, was linked in a later analysis to TCR beta V- and J-gene trimming.

Germline-derived CDR1 and CDR2 are LNHDA and SQIVND (reference sequence). V was shortened by 5 bases and J by 1 base, with 11 bases between the two germline ends. CDR3 size: 14 residues. About this clone itself: Its target is unknown.

Primers for the PCR totalled 60 Vbeta and 13 Jbeta. This table comes from immunoSEQ multiplex PCR, and its TCRdb copy is limited to in-frame clones, with some not included. Of about 180,000 clones detected, roughly 82% appear once; the ten largest clones hold approximately 1.4%. The sequenced sample consisted of PBMCs. This TCR was sampled from a man between 35 and 55 years old in good health and CMV-seronegative. The chain employs TRBV19 and TRBJ1-1; no definite D call. CDR3 region: CASSGPSWNTEAFF. The CDR3 region has the DNA TGTGCCAGTAGTGGTCCGAGTTGGAACACTGAAGCTTTCTTT.